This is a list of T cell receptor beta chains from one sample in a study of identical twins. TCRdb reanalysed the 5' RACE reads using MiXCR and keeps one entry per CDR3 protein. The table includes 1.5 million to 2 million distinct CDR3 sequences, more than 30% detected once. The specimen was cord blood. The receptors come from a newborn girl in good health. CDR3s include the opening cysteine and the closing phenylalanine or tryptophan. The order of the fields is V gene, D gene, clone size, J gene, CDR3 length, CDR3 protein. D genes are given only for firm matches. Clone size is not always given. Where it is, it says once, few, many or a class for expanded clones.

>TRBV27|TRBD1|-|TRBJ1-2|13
CASTPGTGKGYTF
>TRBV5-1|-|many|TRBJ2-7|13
CASSLAWSYEQYF
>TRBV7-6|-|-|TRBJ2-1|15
CASSLNTNSYNERFF
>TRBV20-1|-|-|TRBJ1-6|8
CSGTVPHF
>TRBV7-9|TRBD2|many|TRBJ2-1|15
CASSPGTSEYNEQFF
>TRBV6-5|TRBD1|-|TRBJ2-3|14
CASSYGQGADTQSF
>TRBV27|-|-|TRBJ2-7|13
CASSASGDNEQYF
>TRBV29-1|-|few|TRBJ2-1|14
CSALWGPLYNEQFF
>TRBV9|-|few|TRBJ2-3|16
CASSEPSGKSTDTQYF
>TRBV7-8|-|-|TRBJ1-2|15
CASSSARSSNYGYTF
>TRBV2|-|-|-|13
CASPAPGRTEQYF
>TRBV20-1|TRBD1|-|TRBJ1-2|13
CSARSDRGYGYTF
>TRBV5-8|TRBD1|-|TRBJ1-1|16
CASSRDRVNMNTEAFF
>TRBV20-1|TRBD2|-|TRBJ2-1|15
CSARLAGGPLGEQFF
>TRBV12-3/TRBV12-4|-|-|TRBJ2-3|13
CASASGEAYTQYF
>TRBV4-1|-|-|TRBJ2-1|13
CASSQDLEETQFF
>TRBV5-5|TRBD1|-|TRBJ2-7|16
CASSPQSGTVSYEQYF
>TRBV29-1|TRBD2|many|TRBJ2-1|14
CSVEGLAGLNEQFF
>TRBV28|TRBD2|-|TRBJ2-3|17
CASTDARWGEGIDTQYF
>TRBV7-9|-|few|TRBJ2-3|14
CARGALGVSDTQYF
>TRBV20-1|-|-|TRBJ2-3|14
CSALPFRGTDTQYF
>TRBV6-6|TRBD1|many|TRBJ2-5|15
CASSYAWTGQETQYF
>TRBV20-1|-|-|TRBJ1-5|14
CSASSGSSNQPQHF
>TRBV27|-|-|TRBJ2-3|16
CASRSGTGLSTDTQYF
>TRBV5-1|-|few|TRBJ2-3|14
CASRLQGGTDTQYF
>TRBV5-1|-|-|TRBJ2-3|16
CASSGSSGGGTDTQYF
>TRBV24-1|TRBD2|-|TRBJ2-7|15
CATSDLRTSYNEQYF
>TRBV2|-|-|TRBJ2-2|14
CASSPDSNTGELFF
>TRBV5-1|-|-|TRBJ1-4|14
CASRTGISLEKLFF
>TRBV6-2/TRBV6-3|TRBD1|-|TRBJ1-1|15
CASRPAGTGEPEAFF
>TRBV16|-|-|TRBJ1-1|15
CASSQFLSVNTEAFF
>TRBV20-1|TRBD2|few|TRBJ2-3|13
CSRPSGSTDTQYF
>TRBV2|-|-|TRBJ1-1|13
CASTIETTTEAFF
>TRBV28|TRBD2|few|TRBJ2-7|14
CASRISGDPYEQYF
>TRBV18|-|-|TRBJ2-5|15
CASSPQGGGQETQYF
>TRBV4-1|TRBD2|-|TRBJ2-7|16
CASSQVYSGIDNEQYF
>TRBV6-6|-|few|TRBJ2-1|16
CASSSSGLAGVGEQFF
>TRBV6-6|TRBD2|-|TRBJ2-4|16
CASSLAGWLAKNIQYF
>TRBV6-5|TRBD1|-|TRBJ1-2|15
CASQSWDSSNYGYTF
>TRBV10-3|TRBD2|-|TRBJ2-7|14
CAISGGLADYEQYF
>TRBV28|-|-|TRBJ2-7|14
CASGGFPLSYEQYF
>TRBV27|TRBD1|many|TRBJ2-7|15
CASSPWTGGSYEQYF
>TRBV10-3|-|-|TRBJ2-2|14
CAISRDTYTGELFF
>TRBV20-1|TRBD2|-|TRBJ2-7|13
CSARTSVPYEQYF
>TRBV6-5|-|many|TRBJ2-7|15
CASSYTRQASYEQYF
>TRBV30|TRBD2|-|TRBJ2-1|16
CAWTTSGGPNYNEQFF
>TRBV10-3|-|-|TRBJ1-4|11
CAIRAGEKLFF